This TCR beta chain appears in the sequencing data of a study of cytomegalovirus exposure and HLA in healthy donors. Germline V CDR1 and CDR2: SGHRS, YFSETQ. With 0 bases clipped from V and 0 bases from J, the junction kept 2 bases outside the gene matches. The CDR3 spans 15 residues. Study-wide points: The authors assumed roughly uniform sequencing depth across donors for presence/absence analyses. Association with HLA alleles at 0.05 false discovery rate was found for roughly 17,000 TCR beta sequences in a later analysis. It was reported that the classifier diagnosed cytomegalovirus status with high specificity and sensitivity in both the original and validation cohorts.

On this clone itself: The antigen remains undetermined.

The PCR made use of 60 Vbeta and 13 Jbeta primers. The protocol was immunoSEQ multiplex PCR, while the TCRdb copy is restricted to in-frame clones and leaves out a portion. The sample lists tens of thousands of clones, approximately 63% occurring once. Each donor was nominally healthy when sampled (though unrecorded immune exposures were likely). This sequence joins TRBV5-1 and TRBJ1-1; 7 nucleotides agree with TRBD1. The TCR originated in a woman in her twenties or thirties in good health and CMV-seronegative. The sequenced sample was PBMCs. The CDR3 sequence is CASSLGDSLNTEAFF. The CDR3 DNA is TGCGCCAGCAGCTTGGGGGACAGTTTGAACACTGAAGCTTTCTTT.